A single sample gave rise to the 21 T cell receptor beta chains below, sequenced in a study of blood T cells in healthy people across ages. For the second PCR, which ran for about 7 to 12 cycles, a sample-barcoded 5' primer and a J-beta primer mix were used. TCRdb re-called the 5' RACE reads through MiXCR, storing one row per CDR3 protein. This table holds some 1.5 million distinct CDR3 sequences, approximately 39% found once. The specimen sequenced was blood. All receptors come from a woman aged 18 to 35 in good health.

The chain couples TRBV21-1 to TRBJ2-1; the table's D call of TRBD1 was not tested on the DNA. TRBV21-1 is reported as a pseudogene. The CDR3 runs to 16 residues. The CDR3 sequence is CASRFNRGRGYNEQFF. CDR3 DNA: TGTGCCAGCAGATTTAACAGGGGTCGGGGTTACAATGAGCAGTTCTTC.

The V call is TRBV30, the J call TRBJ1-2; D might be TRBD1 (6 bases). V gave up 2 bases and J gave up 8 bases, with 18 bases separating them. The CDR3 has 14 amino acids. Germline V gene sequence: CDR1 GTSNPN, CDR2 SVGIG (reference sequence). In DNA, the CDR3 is TGTGCCTGGAGTCGCAGGGGACCGACGAGCGGCTACACCTTC. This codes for CAWSRRGPTSGYTF.

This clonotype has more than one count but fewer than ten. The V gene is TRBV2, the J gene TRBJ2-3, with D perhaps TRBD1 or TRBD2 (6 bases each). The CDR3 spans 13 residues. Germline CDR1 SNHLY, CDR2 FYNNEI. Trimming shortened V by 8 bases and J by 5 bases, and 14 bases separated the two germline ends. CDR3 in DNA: TGTGCCAGCGCGATAGGGGGGAGAGATACGCAGTATTTT. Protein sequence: CASAIGGRDTQYF.

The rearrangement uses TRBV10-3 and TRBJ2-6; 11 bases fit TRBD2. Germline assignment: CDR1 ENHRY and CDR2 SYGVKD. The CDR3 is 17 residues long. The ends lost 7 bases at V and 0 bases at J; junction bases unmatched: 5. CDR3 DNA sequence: TGTGCCATCACTCCGACTAGCGGGGACTCTGGGGCCAACGTCCTGACTTTC. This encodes CAITPTSGDSGANVLTF.

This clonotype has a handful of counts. The CDR3 bases are TGCGCCAGCAGCTTTACCGGGACAGGGGGCGATGAGCAGTTCTTC. Translating it yields CASSFTGTGGDEQFF. The V gene is TRBV5-1, the J gene TRBJ2-1; TRBD1 matches at 12 bases. The CDR3 runs 15 residues. Germline V gene sequence: CDR1 SGHRS, CDR2 YFSETQ. V lost 2 bases to trimming and J lost 8 bases; unmatched junction nucleotides: 5. Using reference TRBV5-1 and TRBJ2-1 for the parts outside the CDR3, the full variable domain is KAGVTQTPRYLIKTRGQQVTLSCSPISGHRSVSWYQQTPGQGLQFLFEYFSETQRNKGNFPGRFSGRQFSNSRSEMNVSTLELGDSALYLCASSFTGTGGDEQFFGPGTRLTVL.

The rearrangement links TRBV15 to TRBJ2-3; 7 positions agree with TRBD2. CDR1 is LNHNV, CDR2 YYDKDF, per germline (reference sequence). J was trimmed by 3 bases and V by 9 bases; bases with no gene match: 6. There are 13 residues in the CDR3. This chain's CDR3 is CATARTSTDTQYF. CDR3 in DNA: TGTGCCACGGCCCGGACTAGTACAGATACGCAGTATTTT. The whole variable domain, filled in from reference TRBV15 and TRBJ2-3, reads DAMVIQNPRYQVTQFGKPVTLSCSQTLNHNVMYWYQQKSSQAPKLLFHYYDKDFNNEADTPDNFQSRRPNTSFCFLDIRSPGLGDTAMYLCATARTSTDTQYFGPGTRLTVL.

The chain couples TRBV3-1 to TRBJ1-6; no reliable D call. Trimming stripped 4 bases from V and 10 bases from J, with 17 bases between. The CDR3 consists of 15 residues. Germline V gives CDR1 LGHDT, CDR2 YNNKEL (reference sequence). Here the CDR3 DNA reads TGTGCCAGCAGCCCCGAGGGCGGGAGTGGATCACCCCTCCACTTT. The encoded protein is CASSPEGGSGSPLHF.

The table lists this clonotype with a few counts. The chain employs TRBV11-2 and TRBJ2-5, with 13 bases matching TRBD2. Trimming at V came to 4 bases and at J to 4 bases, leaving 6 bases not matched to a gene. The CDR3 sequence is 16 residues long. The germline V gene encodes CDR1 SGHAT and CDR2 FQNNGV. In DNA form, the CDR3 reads TGTGCCAGCAGCTACACTAGCGGGAGGGCCATAGAGACCCAGTACTTC. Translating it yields CASSYTSGRAIETQYF.

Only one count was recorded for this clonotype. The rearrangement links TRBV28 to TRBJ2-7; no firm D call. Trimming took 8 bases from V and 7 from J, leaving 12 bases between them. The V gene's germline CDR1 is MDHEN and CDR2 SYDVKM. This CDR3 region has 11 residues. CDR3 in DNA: TGTGCCAGCGAATACACGAATGAGCAGTACTTC. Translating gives CASEYTNEQYF.

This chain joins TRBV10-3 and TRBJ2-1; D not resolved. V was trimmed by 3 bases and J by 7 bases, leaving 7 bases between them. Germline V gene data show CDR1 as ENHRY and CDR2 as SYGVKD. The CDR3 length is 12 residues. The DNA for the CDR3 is TGTGCCATCAGTGACCTCGGGAATGAGCAGTTCTTC. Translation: CAISDLGNEQFF.

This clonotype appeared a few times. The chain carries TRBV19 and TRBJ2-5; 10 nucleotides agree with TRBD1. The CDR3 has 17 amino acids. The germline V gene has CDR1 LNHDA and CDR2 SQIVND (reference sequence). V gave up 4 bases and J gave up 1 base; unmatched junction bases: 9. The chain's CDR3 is CASSNTGTGDFQETQYF. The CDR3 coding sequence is TGTGCCAGTAGTAACACCGGGACAGGGGACTTCCAAGAGACCCAGTACTTC.

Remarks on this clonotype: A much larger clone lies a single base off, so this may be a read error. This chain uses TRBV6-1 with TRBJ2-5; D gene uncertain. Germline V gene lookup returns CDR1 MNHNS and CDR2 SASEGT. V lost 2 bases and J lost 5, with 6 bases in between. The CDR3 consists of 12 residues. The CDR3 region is CASSEQWETQYF. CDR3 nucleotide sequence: TGTGCCAGCAGTGAACAGTGGGAGACCCAGTACTTC.

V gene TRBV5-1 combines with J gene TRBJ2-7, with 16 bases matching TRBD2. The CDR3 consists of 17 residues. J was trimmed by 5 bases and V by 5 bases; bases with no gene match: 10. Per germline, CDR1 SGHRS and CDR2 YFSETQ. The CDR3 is CASSLGTSGRVFHEQYF. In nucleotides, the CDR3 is TGCGCCAGCAGTCTTGGGACTAGCGGGAGGGTTTTCCACGAGCAGTACTTC.

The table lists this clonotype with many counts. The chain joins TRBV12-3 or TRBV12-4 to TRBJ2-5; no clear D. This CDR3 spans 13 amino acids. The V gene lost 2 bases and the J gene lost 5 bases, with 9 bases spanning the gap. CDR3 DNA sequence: TGTGCCAGCAGTTTATTGGGGTCGGAGACCCAGTACTTC. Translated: CASSLLGSETQYF.

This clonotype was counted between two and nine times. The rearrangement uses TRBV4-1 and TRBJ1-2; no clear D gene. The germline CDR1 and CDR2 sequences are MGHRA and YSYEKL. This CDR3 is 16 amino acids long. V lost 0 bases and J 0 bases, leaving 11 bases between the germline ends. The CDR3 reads CASSQDGLDTNYGYTF. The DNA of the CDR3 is TGCGCCAGCAGCCAAGACGGACTGGATACTAACTATGGCTACACCTTC.

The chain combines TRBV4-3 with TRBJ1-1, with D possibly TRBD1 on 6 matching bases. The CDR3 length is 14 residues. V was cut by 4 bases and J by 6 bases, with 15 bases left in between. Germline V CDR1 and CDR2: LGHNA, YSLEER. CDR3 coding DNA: TGCGCCAGCAGCCTGGGGCAGGGGAGTTCTGAAGCTTTCTTT. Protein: CASSLGQGSSEAFF.

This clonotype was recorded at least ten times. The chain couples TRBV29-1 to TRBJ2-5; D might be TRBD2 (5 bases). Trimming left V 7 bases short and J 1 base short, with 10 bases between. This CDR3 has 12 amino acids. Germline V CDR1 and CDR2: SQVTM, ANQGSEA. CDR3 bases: TGCAGCGGCGGACTGACCCAAGAGACCCAGTACTTC. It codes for CSGGLTQETQYF.

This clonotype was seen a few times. CDR3 DNA: TGCAGTGCTAGGGGAGCGGAACTCGGCACAGATACGCAGTATTTT. It specifies CSARGAELGTDTQYF. The V and J genes are TRBV20-1 and TRBJ2-3; possibly TRBD2 for D (5 bases). The CDR3 extends over 15 amino acids. The V end was cut by 3 bases, the J end by 1 base, with 14 bases between. Germline CDR1 reads DFQATT; CDR2 reads SNEGSKA (reference sequence).

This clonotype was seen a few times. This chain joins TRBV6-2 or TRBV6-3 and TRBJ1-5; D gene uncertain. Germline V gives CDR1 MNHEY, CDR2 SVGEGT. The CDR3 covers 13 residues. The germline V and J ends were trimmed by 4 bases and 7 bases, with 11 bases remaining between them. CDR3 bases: TGTGCCAGCAGTTCCTTTCGGGAGCAGCCCCAGCATTTT. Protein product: CASSSFREQPQHF.

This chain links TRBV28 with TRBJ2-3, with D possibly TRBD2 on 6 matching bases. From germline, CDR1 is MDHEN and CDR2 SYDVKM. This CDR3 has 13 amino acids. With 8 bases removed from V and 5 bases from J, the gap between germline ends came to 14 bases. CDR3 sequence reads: CASQNSSGDTQYF. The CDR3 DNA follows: TGTGCCAGCCAGAATAGTAGCGGAGATACGCAGTATTTT.

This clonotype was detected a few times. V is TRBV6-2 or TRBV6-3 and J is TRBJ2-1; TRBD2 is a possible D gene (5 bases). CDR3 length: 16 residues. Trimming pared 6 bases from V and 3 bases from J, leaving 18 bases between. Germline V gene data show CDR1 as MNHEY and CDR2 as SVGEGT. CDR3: CASRTPRGAVYNEQFF. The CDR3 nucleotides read TGTGCCAGCAGAACCCCCCGGGGTGCGGTCTACAATGAGCAGTTCTTC.